A single sample gave rise to the 30 T cell receptor beta chains below, sequenced in a study of T-cell reconstitution after alpha-beta-depleted transplantation in children. Researchers prepared the TCRbeta library using unique molecular identifiers, the study reports. TCRdb re-called the PCR reads with MiXCR, one entry per CDR3 protein. The table shows some 600,000 distinct CDR3 sequences, with over 10% occurring only once. The sequencing used PBMCs, mostly from graft donor cells, collected 360 days after TCRalphabeta/CD19-depleted stem cell transplant. The receptors here all came from a male patient younger than 18 who had a stem cell transplant for acute myeloid leukemia, so the T cells may come from the graft donor.

This clonotype showed up many times. The rearrangement joins TRBV5-1 to TRBJ2-7; 7 bases map to TRBD2. Germline V gene sequence: CDR1 SGHRS, CDR2 YFSETQ. Trimming cost V 0 bases and J 2 bases; bases outside gene matches: 2. The CDR3 spans 14 residues. The DNA for the CDR3 is TGCGCCAGCAGCTTGGACCTAGCGGCCTACGAGCAGTACTTC. Its protein product is CASSLDLAAYEQYF.

This clonotype was observed a few times. This chain connects TRBV28 to TRBJ2-2; TRBD2 matches 14 bases. The germline CDR1 and CDR2 sequences are MDHEN and SYDVKM. V dropped 7 bases and J dropped 6; count of bases not matched to a gene: 7. The CDR3 totals 16 residues. CDR3 in amino acids: CASTALGLAGAGELFF. The CDR3 bases are TGTGCCAGCACCGCACTGGGACTAGCGGGAGCCGGGGAGCTGTTTTTT.

The CDR3 region is CASSQEAGLDRGTQYF. CDR3 sequence (DNA): TGTGCCAGCAGCCAAGAGGCGGGACTTGATCGAGGTACGCAGTATTTT. V gene TRBV4-2 combines with J gene TRBJ2-3, with D possibly TRBD2 on 6 matching bases. The V gene lost 0 bases and the J gene lost 8 bases, with 18 bases spanning the gap. CDR3 length: 16 amino acids. Germline V gene sequence: CDR1 LGHNA, CDR2 YNFKEQ.

The chain combines TRBV12-3 or TRBV12-4 with TRBJ2-5; D gene ambiguous. V was cut by 5 bases and J by 5 bases, with 18 bases left in between. The CDR3 extends over 15 amino acids. The CDR3, as DNA: TGTGCCAGCAGTCCTAGGGCCTGGCTGGGGGAGACCCAGTACTTC. Protein: CASSPRAWLGETQYF.

This chain uses TRBV9 with TRBJ2-1; D is unresolved. Germline V CDR1 and CDR2: SGDLS, YYNGEE. V shed 0 bases and J shed 7 bases, with 14 bases lying between them. CDR3 length equals 15 residues. The CDR3 DNA follows: TGTGCCAGCAGCGTAGGGTGGTTAGCCCCTAATGAGCAGTTCTTC. The encoded protein is CASSVGWLAPNEQFF. The full variable domain, rest sourced from reference TRBV9 and TRBJ2-1, is DSGVTQTPKHLITATGQRVTLRCSPRSGDLSVYWYQQSLDQGLQFLIQYYNGEERAKGNILERFSAQQFPDLHSELNLSSLELGDSALYFCASSVGWLAPNEQFFGPGTRLTVL.

Only a few counts were recorded for this clonotype. The CDR3 ends on some other residue instead of the conserved phenylalanine or tryptophan, so this is likely a read error. It is unclear where the CDR3 begins or ends on the DNA, so no DNA is shown, and the CDR3 is as TCRdb lists it. This chain uses TRBV11-2 with TRBJ2-3. The CDR3 comprises 13 residues, both ends counted. CDR1 and CDR2 (germline): SGHAT, FQNNGV. This CDR3 is CASSLDAVAYSPV.

This clonotype showed up many times. The rearrangement uses TRBV10-3 and TRBJ2-7; 9 nucleotides match TRBD2. The germline V gene encodes CDR1 ENHRY and CDR2 SYGVKD. The CDR3 has 14 residues. Trimming cost V 4 bases and J 5 bases; bases outside gene matches: 6. DNA of the CDR3: TGTGCCATCAGTGGACCGGGACTAGCCGACGAGCAGTACTTC. Translation: CAISGPGLADEQYF.

Ten or more counts support this clonotype. V usage is TRBV10-3 and J usage is TRBJ2-3; TRBD2 agrees at 8 bases. Looked up from germline, CDR1 is ENHRY and CDR2 is SYGVKD. With 10 bases clipped from V and 2 bases from J, the junction kept 8 bases outside the gene matches. The CDR3 is made up of 14 amino acids. The CDR3 spells CATREGLVTDTQYF. DNA of the CDR3: TGTGCCACCCGAGAGGGACTAGTCACAGATACGCAGTATTTT.

The chain has TRBV27 and TRBJ2-2, with TRBD1 matching 7 bases. This CDR3 has 18 residues. Trimming removed 3 bases from V and 0 bases from J; junction bases left unmatched: 10. Germline V CDR1 and CDR2: MNHEY, SMNVEV (reference sequence). CDR3 residues: CASSLSVLGGPNTGELFF. CDR3 DNA sequence: TGTGCCAGCAGTTTGTCCGTTCTAGGGGGCCCGAACACCGGGGAGCTGTTTTTT.

This chain connects TRBV19 to TRBJ1-2; D is uncertain. Looked up from germline, CDR1 is LNHDA and CDR2 is SQIVND (reference sequence). V lost 9 bases, J lost 5 bases, and 7 bases lay in between. The CDR3 totals 10 residues. The CDR3 reads CASGGYGYTF. The CDR3 DNA sequence: TGTGCCAGCGGAGGATATGGCTACACCTTC. The full variable domain, in which reference TRBV19 and TRBJ1-2 provide the parts outside the CDR3, is DGGITQSPKYLFRKEGQNVTLSCEQNLNHDAMYWYRQDPGQGLRLIYYSQIVNDFQKGDIAEGYSVSREKKESFPLTVTSAQKNPTAFYLCASGGYGYTFGSGTRLTVV.

This clonotype was counted ten times or more. The rearrangement joins TRBV5-1 to TRBJ2-1; D is perhaps TRBD1 (5 bases). V was pared by 0 bases and J by 3 bases, with 10 bases between. CDR3 length: 15 amino acids. From germline, CDR1 is SGHRS and CDR2 YFSETQ. The CDR3 sequence: CASSLVRQNYNEQFF. The CDR3 bases are TGCGCCAGCAGCTTGGTGAGACAGAACTACAATGAGCAGTTCTTC.

The chain recombines TRBV28 with TRBJ2-7; D unresolved. V lost 6 bases, J lost 4 bases, and 10 bases lay in between. Germline values: CDR1 MDHEN, CDR2 SYDVKM. There are 12 residues in the CDR3. CDR3 DNA: TGTGCCAGCAGGCGTACGGTTTACGAGCAGTACTTC. Translation gives CASRRTVYEQYF. Using reference TRBV28 and TRBJ2-7 for the parts outside the CDR3, the full variable domain is DVKVTQSSRYLVKRTGEKVFLECVQDMDHENMFWYRQDPGLGLRLIYFSYDVKMKEKGDIPEGYSVSREKKERFSLILESASTNQTSMYLCASRRTVYEQYFGPGTRLTVT.

This clonotype was observed a handful of times. The chain recombines TRBV4-3 with TRBJ2-1, with 14 bases matching TRBD2. The CDR3 has 17 amino acids. V lost 0 bases and J lost 8; bases outside the gene matches: 6. Germline CDR1 LGHNA, CDR2 YSLEER. CDR3 sequence (DNA): TGCGCCAGCAGCCAAGATCCGGGACTAGCGGGAGACGATGAGCAGTTCTTC. Encoded protein: CASSQDPGLAGDDEQFF.

This chain connects TRBV28 to TRBJ2-1, with TRBD2 identical over 9 bases. CDR3 length equals 16 residues. The V and J ends lost 1 base and 7 bases, in that order; junction bases with no gene match: 8. Germline CDR1 is MDHEN and CDR2 is SYDVKM. The CDR3 region has the DNA TGTGCCAGCAGTTTATCCCTAGCGGGACCCCCTAATGAGCAGTTCTTC. Residues: CASSLSLAGPPNEQFF.

This chain joins TRBV19 and TRBJ2-2, with D possibly matching TRBD1 (5 bases). Trimming pared 4 bases from V and 0 bases from J, leaving 12 bases between. The CDR3 runs 16 residues. Germline V gene data show CDR1 as LNHDA and CDR2 as SQIVND (reference sequence). This CDR3 is CASSKGIAANTGELFF. For the CDR3, the DNA is TGTGCCAGTAGTAAGGGGATAGCCGCGAACACCGGGGAGCTGTTTTTT.

This clonotype was found a few times. The V and J genes are TRBV9 and TRBJ2-7, with 8 positions matching TRBD2. The CDR3 is 13 amino acids. The J segment lost 7 bases and the V segment lost 5 bases, leaving 8 bases of the junction unmatched. Germline lookup yields CDR1 SGDLS and CDR2 YYNGEE. The CDR3: CASSTGGAQEQYF. The CDR3 DNA reads as TGTGCCAGCAGTACGGGGGGGGCTCAGGAGCAGTACTTC.

This clonotype was detected many times. The rearrangement links TRBV29-1 to TRBJ2-5; the D call may be TRBD1 or TRBD2 (6 bases each). The CDR3 length is 13 residues. The germline gives CDR1 SQVTM, CDR2 ANQGSEA. V lost 3 bases, J lost 5 bases, and 13 bases lay in between. CDR3 bases: TGCAGCGTTGAGATGGGGGGCAGGGAGACCCAGTACTTC. Encoded protein: CSVEMGGRETQYF.

This clonotype was detected a few times. The chain combines TRBV29-1 with TRBJ2-7; D unclear. This CDR3 contains 13 residues. V lost 4 bases to trimming and J lost 2 bases, with 12 bases between them. Germline lookup yields CDR1 SQVTM and CDR2 ANQGSEA. The CDR3 sequence is CSVGAHTPYEQYF. As DNA, the CDR3 is TGCAGCGTTGGAGCCCACACTCCCTACGAGCAGTACTTC.

This clonotype showed up just a few times. The CDR3 bases are TGTGCCAGCAGCCCAGACAGGGGACGACCGAACACCGGGGAGCTGTTTTTT. Its protein product is CASSPDRGRPNTGELFF. The rearrangement links TRBV9 to TRBJ2-2; 8 bases fit TRBD1. Germline V CDR1 and CDR2: SGDLS, YYNGEE. With 4 bases clipped from V and 0 bases from J, the junction kept 8 bases outside the gene matches. The CDR3 is 17 amino acids.

CDR3 loop: CSVLTRFTGELFF. In DNA form, the CDR3 reads TGCAGCGTCCTAACCCGTTTCACCGGGGAGCTGTTTTTT. The chain joins TRBV29-1 to TRBJ2-2, with D unresolved. The V and J ends lost 6 bases and 4 bases respectively, with 12 bases between them. The CDR3 length is 13 residues. Germline CDR1 reads SQVTM; CDR2 reads ANQGSEA.

This clonotype was recorded a few times. The CDR3 DNA reads TGTGCCAGCAGCAAGTTGGCCGGGACGGCCAGGGGAACTACCTACGAGCAGTACTTC. Translating it yields CASSKLAGTARGTTYEQYF. The gene calls are TRBV28 and TRBJ2-7; D perhaps matches TRBD1 (6 bases). Germline assignment: CDR1 MDHEN and CDR2 SYDVKM. V dropped 6 bases and J dropped 2 bases, with 29 bases sitting between them. The CDR3 has 19 amino acids.

In its sample, this clonotype was seen a few times. The chain recombines TRBV7-9 with TRBJ2-4; weak D call: TRBD1 (6 bases). CDR3 length: 16 amino acids. The V end was cut by 1 base, the J end by 2 bases, with 12 bases between. The germline gives CDR1 SEHNR, CDR2 FQNEAQ (reference sequence). The CDR3: CASSLESTGPKNIQYF. CDR3 coding DNA: TGTGCCAGCAGCTTAGAGTCCACAGGGCCCAAAAACATTCAGTACTTC.

This clonotype has more than one count but fewer than ten. The J gene is TRBJ1-1, the V gene TRBV7-3, with 9 positions matching TRBD1. The CDR3 is 15 residues long. J gave up 3 bases and V 4 bases, and 6 bases lay outside the gene matches. Germline V gives CDR1 SGHTA, CDR2 FQGTGA. CDR3 loop: CASSSRQGGDTEAFF. DNA of the CDR3: TGTGCCAGCAGCTCTAGACAGGGGGGGGACACTGAAGCTTTCTTT.

This clonotype was detected many times. The chain links TRBV12-3 or TRBV12-4 to TRBJ2-2, with D possibly being TRBD1 (6 bases). This CDR3 contains 14 residues. Trimming took off 3 bases at V and 3 bases at J, with 8 bases between the two ends. CDR3 loop: CASSLTGDTGELFF. CDR3 nucleotide sequence: TGTGCCAGCAGTTTGACAGGCGACACCGGGGAGCTGTTTTTT.

A few counts support this clonotype. The chain combines TRBV29-1 with TRBJ2-2; 7 bases line up with TRBD2. Unmatched junction bases numbered 9, after V lost 4 bases and J lost 4 bases. Germline CDR1 SQVTM, CDR2 ANQGSEA. The CDR3 is made up of 15 amino acids. The CDR3 DNA sequence: TGCAGCGTTGGAATAGCGGGCGGGGGCACCGGGGAGCTGTTTTTT. Its protein is CSVGIAGGGTGELFF.

Notes on this clonotype: A junction end diverges from the germline sequence, so it may reflect a read error. This sequence joins TRBV2 and TRBJ2-3, with 12 positions matching TRBD1. This CDR3 spans 19 amino acids. Looked up from germline, CDR1 is SNHLY and CDR2 is FYNNEI. CDR3 sequence reads: CTSSLSRDRGLPGTDTQYF. CDR3 sequence (DNA): TGTACCAGCAGTTTAAGCCGGGACAGGGGGCTTCCAGGGACAGATACGCAGTATTTT.

This clonotype showed up just a few times. V and J are TRBV7-2 and TRBJ2-7; 8 bases align to TRBD1. Unmatched junction bases numbered 11, after V lost 0 bases and J lost 1 base. Germline V gives CDR1 SGHTA, CDR2 FQGNSA. This CDR3 comprises 18 residues. This CDR3 is CASSLASLTGQGSYEQYF. Here the CDR3 DNA reads TGTGCCAGCAGCTTAGCCTCCCTTACAGGACAGGGTTCCTACGAGCAGTACTTC. The full variable domain, rest sourced from reference TRBV7-2 and TRBJ2-7, is GAGVSQSPSNKVTEKGKDVELRCDPISGHTALYWYRQSLGQGLEFLIYFQGNSAPDKSGLPSDRFSAERTGGSVSTLTIQRTQQEDSAVYLCASSLASLTGQGSYEQYFGPGTRLTVT.

This clonotype was picked up a small number of times. The chain has TRBV3-1 and TRBJ1-1; maybe TRBD1 (6 bases). Germline V gene lookup returns CDR1 LGHDT and CDR2 YNNKEL (reference sequence). Trimming pared 4 bases from V and 6 bases from J, leaving 18 bases between. This CDR3 is built from 15 residues. This chain's CDR3 is CASSPLQGWGPEAFF. The CDR3 DNA reads as TGTGCCAGCAGCCCACTTCAGGGGTGGGGTCCTGAAGCTTTCTTT.

This clonotype was seen a handful of times. The J gene is TRBJ1-1, the V gene TRBV20-1; D perhaps matches TRBD1 (6 bases). Germline V lookup: CDR1 DFQATT, CDR2 SNEGSKA (reference sequence). The germline V and J ends were trimmed by 2 bases and 6 bases, with 22 bases remaining between them. The CDR3 runs to 16 residues. The CDR3 region has the DNA TGCAGTGCTAGAAAAGGGGGAGGAGGGGGTATCGCTGAAGCTTTCTTT. Encoded protein: CSARKGGGGGIAEAFF.

This clonotype was recorded a few times. The chain's CDR3 is CSALPGGKNEQFF. The CDR3, as DNA: TGCAGTGCTCTCCCAGGGGGGAAAAATGAGCAGTTCTTC. The chain is built from TRBV20-1 and TRBJ2-1; D perhaps matches TRBD1 (7 bases). The V gene's germline CDR1 is DFQATT and CDR2 SNEGSKA (reference sequence). V gave up 5 bases and J gave up 7 bases, with 15 bases separating them. This CDR3 region has 13 residues.